The present T cell receptor (beta chain) was sequenced within a study of T-cell reconstitution after alpha-beta-depleted transplantation in children. Findings and caveats of the study: TCRbeta diversity was high at day 60 in some patients (a result of surviving recipient T cells and thymic progenitors). After transplant, at about two months, alpha-beta T cells were reportedly derived from several hundred expanded graft clones. The main origin of T-cell counts and diversity one year after transplant was newly produced T cells.

Turning to this clonotype: Its specificity is not known.

Unique molecular identifiers tagged the TCRbeta library. TCRdb re-called the PCR reads with MiXCR, one entry per CDR3 protein. The sample yields over 100,000 distinct CDR3 sequences, 10% seen once. The CDR3 loop spans 16 amino acids. V dropped 4 bases and J dropped 2; count of bases not matched to a gene: 8. Germline lookup yields CDR1 MGHDK and CDR2 SYGVNS. This clonotype was obtained from a boy aged 2-9 years with acute lymphoblastic leukemia, due to receive a stem cell transplant. V gene TRBV25-1 combines with J gene TRBJ1-5; 7 bases are a match to TRBD1. The sample consisted of PBMCs, taken before TCRalphabeta/CD19-depleted stem cell transplant. The DNA for the CDR3 is TGTGCCAGCAGTGGGAGGGGGCGGGAGGGCAATCAGCCCCAGCATTTT. Translated, it gives CASSGRGREGNQPQHF.